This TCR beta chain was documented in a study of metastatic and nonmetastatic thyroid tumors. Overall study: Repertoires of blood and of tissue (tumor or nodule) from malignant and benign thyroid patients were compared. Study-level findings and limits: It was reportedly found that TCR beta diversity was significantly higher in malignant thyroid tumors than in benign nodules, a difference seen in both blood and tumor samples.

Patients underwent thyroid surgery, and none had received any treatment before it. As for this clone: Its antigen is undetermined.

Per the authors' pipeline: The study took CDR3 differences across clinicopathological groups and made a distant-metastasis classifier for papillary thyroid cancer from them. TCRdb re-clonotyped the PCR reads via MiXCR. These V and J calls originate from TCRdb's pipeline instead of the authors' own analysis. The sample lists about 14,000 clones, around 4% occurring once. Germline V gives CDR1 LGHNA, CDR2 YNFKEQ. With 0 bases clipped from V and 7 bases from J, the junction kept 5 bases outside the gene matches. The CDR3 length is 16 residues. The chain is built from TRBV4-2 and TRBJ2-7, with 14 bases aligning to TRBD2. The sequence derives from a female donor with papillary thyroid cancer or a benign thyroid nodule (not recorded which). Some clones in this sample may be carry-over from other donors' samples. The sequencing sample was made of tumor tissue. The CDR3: CASSQDGTSGSGEQYF. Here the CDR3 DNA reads TGTGCCAGCAGCCAAGATGGGACTAGCGGGAGTGGTGAGCAGTACTTC.